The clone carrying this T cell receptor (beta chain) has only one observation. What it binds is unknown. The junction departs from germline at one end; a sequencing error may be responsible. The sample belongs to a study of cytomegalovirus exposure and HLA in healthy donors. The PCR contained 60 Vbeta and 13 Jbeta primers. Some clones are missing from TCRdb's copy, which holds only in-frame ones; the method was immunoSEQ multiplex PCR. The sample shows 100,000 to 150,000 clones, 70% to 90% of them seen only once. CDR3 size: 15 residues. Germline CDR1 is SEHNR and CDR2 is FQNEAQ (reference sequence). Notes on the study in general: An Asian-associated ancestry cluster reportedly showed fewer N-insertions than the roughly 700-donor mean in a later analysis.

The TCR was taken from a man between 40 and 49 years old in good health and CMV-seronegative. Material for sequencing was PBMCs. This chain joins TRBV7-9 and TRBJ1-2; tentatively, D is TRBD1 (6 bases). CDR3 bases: TGTTCCAGCAGCGACCTGCCCGGGACAACACATGGCTACACCTTC. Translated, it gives CSSSDLPGTTHGYTF.